This paragraph reports one T cell receptor beta chain. This specimen comes from a study of blood T cell repertoires in COVID-19. The assay was immunoSEQ multiplex PCR, and TCRdb's table has in-frame clones only and misses some. The sample carries fewer than 250,000 clones, about nine tenths recorded once. The sequence derives from a man between 25 and 39 years old in a cohort exposed to, infected with or recovered from COVID-19 (not recorded which). The specimen was PBMCs or T cells enriched from blood (not recorded which).

CDR3: CASSSGGSQGLQPQHF. Written as DNA, the CDR3 is TGTGCCAGTTCTTCCGGAGGGAGCCAGGGCCTTCAGCCCCAGCATTTT. The chain has TRBV19 and TRBJ1-5; tentative D call: TRBD1 (5 bases). Germline CDR1 and CDR2: LNHDA and SQIVND (reference sequence). V was trimmed by 8 bases and J by 6 bases, leaving 23 bases between them. The CDR3 covers 16 residues.